What follows is one T cell receptor beta chain and its context. Using its own MiXCR run on the reads, TCRdb lists one record per CDR3 protein. The sample has about 97,000 distinct CDR3 sequences, 16% seen once. This sample is part of a study of T cell repertoires in cytomegalovirus infection. Study details: It was the public TCR beta signatures that indicated both CMV infection and matching HLA type.

The CDR3 runs 12 residues. V dropped 3 bases and J dropped 4 bases, with 7 bases sitting between them. Sequenced material: PBMCs. This sequence originates from a human donor in good health (CMV status not recorded). Some clones in this sample may be carry-over from other donors' samples. This sequence joins TRBV12-3 or TRBV12-4 and TRBJ2-7, with no clear D. The CDR3 DNA reads as TGTGCCAGCAGTTTGATGTCTTACGAGCAGTACTTC. It codes for CASSLMSYEQYF.